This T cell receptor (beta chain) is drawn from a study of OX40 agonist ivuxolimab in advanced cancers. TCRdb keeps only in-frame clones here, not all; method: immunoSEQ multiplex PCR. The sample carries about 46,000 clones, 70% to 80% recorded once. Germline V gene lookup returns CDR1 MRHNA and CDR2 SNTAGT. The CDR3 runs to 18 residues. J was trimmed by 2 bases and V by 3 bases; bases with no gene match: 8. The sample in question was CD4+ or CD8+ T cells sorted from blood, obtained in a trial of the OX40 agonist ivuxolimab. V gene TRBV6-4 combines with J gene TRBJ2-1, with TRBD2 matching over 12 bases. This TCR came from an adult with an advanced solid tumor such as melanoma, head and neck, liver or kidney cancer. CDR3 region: CASSEATSGGRAYNEQFF. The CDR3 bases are TGTGCCAGCAGTGAGGCCACTAGCGGGGGGAGGGCCTACAATGAGCAGTTCTTC.